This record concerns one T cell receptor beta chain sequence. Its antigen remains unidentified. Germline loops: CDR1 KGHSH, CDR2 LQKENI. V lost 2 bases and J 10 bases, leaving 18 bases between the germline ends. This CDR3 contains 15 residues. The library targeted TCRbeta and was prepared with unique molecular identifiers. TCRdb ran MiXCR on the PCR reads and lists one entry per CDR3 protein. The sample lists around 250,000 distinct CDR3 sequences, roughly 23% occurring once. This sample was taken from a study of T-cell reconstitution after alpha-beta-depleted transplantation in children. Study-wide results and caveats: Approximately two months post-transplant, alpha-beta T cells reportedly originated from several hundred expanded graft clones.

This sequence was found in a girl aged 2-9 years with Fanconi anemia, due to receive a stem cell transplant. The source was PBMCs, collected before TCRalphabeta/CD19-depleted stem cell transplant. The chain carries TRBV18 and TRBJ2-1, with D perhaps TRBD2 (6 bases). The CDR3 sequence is CASSPVPGVAWEQFF. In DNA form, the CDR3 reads TGTGCCAGCTCACCAGTCCCGGGAGTAGCATGGGAGCAGTTCTTC.